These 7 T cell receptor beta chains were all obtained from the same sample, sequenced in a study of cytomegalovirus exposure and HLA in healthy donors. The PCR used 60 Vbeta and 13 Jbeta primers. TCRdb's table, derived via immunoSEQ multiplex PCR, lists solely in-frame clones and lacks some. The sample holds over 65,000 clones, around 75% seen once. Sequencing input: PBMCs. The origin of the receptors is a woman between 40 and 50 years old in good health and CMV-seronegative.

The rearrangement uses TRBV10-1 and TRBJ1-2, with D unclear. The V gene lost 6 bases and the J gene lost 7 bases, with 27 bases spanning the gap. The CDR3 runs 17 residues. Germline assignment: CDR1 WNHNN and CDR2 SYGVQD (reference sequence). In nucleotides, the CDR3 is TGCGCCAGCAGCGCAACGCAGGAAACCTTAATTATCGGTGGCTACACCTTC. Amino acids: CASSATQETLIIGGYTF.

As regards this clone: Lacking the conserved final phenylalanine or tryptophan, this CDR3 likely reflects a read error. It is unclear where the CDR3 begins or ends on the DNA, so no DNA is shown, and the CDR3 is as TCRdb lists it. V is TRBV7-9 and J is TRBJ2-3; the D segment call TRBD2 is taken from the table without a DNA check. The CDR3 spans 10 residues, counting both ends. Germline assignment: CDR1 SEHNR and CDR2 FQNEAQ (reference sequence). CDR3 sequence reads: CASSFPGLEG.

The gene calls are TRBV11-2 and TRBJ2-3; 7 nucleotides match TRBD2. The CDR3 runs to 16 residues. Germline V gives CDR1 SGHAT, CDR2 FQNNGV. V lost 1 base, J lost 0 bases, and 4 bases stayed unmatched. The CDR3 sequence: CASSLVGTKSTDTQYF. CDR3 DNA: TGTGCCAGCAGCTTAGTCGGGACTAAAAGCACAGATACGCAGTATTTT. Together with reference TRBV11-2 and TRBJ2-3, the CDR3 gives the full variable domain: EAGVAQSPRYKIIEKRQSVAFWCNPISGHATLYWYQQILGQGPKLLIQFQNNGVVDDSQLPKDRFSAERLKGVDSTLKIQPAKLEDSAVYLCASSLVGTKSTDTQYFGPGTRLTVL.

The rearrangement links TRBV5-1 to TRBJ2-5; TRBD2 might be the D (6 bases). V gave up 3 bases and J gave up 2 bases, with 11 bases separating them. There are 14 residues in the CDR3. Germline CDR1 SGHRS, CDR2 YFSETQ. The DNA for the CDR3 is TGCGCCAGCAGCTCGACGGGGGAACAAGAGACCCAGTACTTC. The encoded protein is CASSSTGEQETQYF.

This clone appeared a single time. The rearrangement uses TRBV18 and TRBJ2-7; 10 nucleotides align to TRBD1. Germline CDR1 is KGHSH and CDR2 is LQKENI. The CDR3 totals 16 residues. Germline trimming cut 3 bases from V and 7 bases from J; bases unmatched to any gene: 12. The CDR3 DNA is TGTGCCAGCTCACCCCTCTCGACAGGGGGCTCGGGGGAGCAGTACTTC. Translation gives CASSPLSTGGSGEQYF.

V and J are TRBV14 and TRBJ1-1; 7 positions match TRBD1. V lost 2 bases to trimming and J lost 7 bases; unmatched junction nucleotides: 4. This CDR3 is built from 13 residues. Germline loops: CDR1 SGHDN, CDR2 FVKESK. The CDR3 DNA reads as TGTGCCAGCAGCCAAAACCGGGACAGTGAAGCTTTCTTT. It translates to CASSQNRDSEAFF.

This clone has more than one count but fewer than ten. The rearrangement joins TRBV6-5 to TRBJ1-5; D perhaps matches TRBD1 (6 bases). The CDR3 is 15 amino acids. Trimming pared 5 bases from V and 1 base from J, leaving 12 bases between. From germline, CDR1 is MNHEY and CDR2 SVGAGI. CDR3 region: CASSKGGESNQPQHF. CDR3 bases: TGTGCCAGCAGTAAAGGGGGGGAAAGCAATCAGCCCCAGCATTTT.